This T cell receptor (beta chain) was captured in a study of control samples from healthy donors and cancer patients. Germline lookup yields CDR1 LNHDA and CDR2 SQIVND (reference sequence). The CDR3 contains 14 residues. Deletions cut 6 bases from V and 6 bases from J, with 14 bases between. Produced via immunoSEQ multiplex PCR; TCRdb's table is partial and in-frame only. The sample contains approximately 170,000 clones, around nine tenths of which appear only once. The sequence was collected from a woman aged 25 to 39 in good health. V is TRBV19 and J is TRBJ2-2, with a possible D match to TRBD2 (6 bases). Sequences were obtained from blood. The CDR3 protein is CASSLTTSPGELFF. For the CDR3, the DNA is TGTGCCAGTAGCCTTACGACTAGTCCCGGGGAGCTGTTTTTT.